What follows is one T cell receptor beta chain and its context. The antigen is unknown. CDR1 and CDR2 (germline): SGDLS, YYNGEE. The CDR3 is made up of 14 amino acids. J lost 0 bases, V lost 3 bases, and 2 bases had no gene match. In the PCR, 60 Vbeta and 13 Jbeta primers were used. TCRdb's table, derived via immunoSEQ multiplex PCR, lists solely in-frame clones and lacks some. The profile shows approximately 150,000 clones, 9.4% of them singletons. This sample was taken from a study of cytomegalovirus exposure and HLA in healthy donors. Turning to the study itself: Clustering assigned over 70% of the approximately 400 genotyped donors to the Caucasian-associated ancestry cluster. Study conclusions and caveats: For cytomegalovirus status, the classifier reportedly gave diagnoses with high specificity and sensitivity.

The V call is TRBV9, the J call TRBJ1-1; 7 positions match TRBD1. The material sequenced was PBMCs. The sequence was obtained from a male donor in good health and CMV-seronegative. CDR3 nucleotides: TGTGCCAGCAGCGCCGGGACAGTGAACACTGAAGCTTTCTTT. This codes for CASSAGTVNTEAFF.